This T cell receptor (beta chain) was sequenced during a study of cytomegalovirus exposure and HLA in healthy donors. With 60 Vbeta and 13 Jbeta primers, the PCR was carried out. TCRdb keeps only in-frame clones here, not all; method: immunoSEQ multiplex PCR. The sample consists of about 160,000 clones, roughly 85% of them appearing once. Germline V gene lookup returns CDR1 LNHDA and CDR2 SQIVND (reference sequence). Trimming at V came to 3 bases and at J to 5 bases, leaving 2 bases not matched to a gene. There are 13 residues in the CDR3. This clone was detected a few times. This chain connects TRBV19 to TRBJ2-7; 9 bases align to TRBD2. The TCR was taken from a woman in her forties or fifties in good health and CMV-seropositive. Sequenced material: PBMCs. The CDR3 coding sequence is TGTGCCAGTAGTATCGCGGGAGGGGACGAGCAGTACTTC. Amino acid sequence: CASSIAGGDEQYF. Based on the CDR3 plus reference TRBV19 and TRBJ2-7, the full variable domain is DGGITQSPKYLFRKEGQNVTLSCEQNLNHDAMYWYRQDPGQGLRLIYYSQIVNDFQKGDIAEGYSVSREKKESFPLTVTSAQKNPTAFYLCASSIAGGDEQYFGPGTRLTVT.